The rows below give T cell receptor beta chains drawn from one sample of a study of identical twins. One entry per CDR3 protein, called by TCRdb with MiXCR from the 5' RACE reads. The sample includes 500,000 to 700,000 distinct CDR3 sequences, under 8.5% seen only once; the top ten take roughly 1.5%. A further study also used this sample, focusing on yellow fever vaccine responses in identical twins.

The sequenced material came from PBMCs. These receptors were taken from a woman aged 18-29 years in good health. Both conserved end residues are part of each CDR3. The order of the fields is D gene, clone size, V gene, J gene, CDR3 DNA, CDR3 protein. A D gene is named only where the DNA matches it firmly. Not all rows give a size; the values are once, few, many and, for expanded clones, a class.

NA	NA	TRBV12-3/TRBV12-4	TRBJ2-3	TGTGCCAGCAGGGGTCTGTGGGGGACCGCAGATACGCAGTATTTT	CASRGLWGTADTQYF
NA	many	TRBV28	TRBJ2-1	TGTGCCAGCAGTTTATTCGGGGCAGGGTATAATGAGCAGTTCTTC	CASSLFGAGYNEQFF
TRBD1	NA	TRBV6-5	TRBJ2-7	TGTGCCAGCAGTTTTCGGACAGGGACATACGAGCAGTACTTC	CASSFRTGTYEQYF
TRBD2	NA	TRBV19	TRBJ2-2	TGTGCCAGTAGGTTAGCGGGAGCCGGCACCGGGGAGCTGTTTTTT	CASRLAGAGTGELFF
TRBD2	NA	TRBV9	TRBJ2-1	TGTGCCAGCAGCGTCGGTAGCGGGAAACTGTACAATGAGCAGTTCTTC	CASSVGSGKLYNEQFF
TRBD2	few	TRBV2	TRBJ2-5	TGTGCCAGCTCCCCGGGCGAAGCGGGGGAGACCCAGTACTTC	CASSPGEAGETQYF
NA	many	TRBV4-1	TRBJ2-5	TGCGCCAGCAGCCCCCCCAATGAGGACGAGACCCAGTACTTC	CASSPPNEDETQYF
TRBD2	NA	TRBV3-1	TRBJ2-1	TGTGCCACCAGCCCCCGGGCGGGAGGGAGCTCCTACAATGAGCAGTTCTTC	CATSPRAGGSSYNEQFF
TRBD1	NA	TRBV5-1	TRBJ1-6	TGCGCCAGCAGCTTGGATACCGGGACAGACAATTCACCCCTCCACTTT	CASSLDTGTDNSPLHF
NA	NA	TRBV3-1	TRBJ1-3	TGTGCCAGCAGCCAAGGCGCAGGGGGAAACACCATATATTTT	CASSQGAGGNTIYF
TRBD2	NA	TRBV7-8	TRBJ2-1	TGTGCCATCAGCCACGGACTAGCGGACTTCAATGAGCAGTTCTTC	CAISHGLADFNEQFF
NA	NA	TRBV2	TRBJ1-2	TGTGCCAGCAGTCTGGGAGCTATCTATGGCTACACCTTC	CASSLGAIYGYTF
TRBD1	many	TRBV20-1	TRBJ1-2	TGCAGTGCTCACAGGGGGAGCGGTGGCTACACCTTC	CSAHRGSGGYTF
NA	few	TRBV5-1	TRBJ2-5	TGCGCCAGCAGCTTGGGCTTATGGGAGACCCAGTACTTC	CASSLGLWETQYF
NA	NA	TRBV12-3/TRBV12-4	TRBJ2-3	TGTGCCAGCAGTTGGGGGAAAGATACGCAGTATTTT	CASSWGKDTQYF
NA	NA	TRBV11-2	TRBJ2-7	TGTGCCAGCAGCTTAGGACGGCAGGGCTACGAGCAGTACTTC	CASSLGRQGYEQYF
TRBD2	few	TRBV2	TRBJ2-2	TGTGCCAGCACCGGACTAGCGGACACCGGGGAGCTGTTTTTT	CASTGLADTGELFF
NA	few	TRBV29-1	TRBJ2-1	TGCAGCGTCCAACTAGCATATCACTACAATGAGCAGTTCTTC	CSVQLAYHYNEQFF
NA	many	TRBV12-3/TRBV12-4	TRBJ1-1	TGTGCCAGCAGTTGGGACGGCGCTGAAGCTTTCTTT	CASSWDGAEAFF
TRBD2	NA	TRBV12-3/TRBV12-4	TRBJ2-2	TGTGCCAGCACCTTGACTAGCGGGGGCCTCCTTTTGAACACCGGGGAGCTGTTTTTT	CASTLTSGGLLLNTGELFF
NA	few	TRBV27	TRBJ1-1	TGTGCCAGCAGAATAACCGGGTTGCACCAAGGTGGAGCTTTCTTT	CASRITGLHQGGAFF
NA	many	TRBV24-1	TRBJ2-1	TGTGCCACCAGTGACCTGAGCGGAGACTCCTACAATGAGCAGTTCTTC	CATSDLSGDSYNEQFF
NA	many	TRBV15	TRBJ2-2	TGTGCCACCAGCAGAGATCCAAGCGGAAACACCGGGGAGCTGTTTTTT	CATSRDPSGNTGELFF
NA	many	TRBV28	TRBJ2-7	TGTGCCAGCAGTATGCCGCAGGTAACCTACGAGCAGTACTTC	CASSMPQVTYEQYF
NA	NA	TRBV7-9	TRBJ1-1	TGTGCCAGCAGCTCACCTTTAAAAAACACTGAAGCTTTCTTT	CASSSPLKNTEAFF
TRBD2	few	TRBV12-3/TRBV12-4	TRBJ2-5	TGTGCCAGCAGTTTAAGGCCTAGCGGGACTGAGACCCAGTACTTC	CASSLRPSGTETQYF
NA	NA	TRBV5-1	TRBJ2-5	TGCGCCAGCAGCTTTTCCTACGGGGGCTATTCGTACCAAGAGACCCAGTACTTC	CASSFSYGGYSYQETQYF
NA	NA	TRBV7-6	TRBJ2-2	TGTGCCAGCAGCTTAGTCAGGCAGGGCGACGGGGAGCTGTTTTTT	CASSLVRQGDGELFF
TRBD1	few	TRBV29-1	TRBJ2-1	TGCAGCGTTAAGGGACAGCCGAATGAGCAGTTCTTC	CSVKGQPNEQFF
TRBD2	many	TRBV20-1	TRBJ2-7	TGCAGTGCTAGAGAACTAGCGGGGAGCTCCTACGAGCAGTACTTC	CSARELAGSSYEQYF
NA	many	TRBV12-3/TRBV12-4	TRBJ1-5	TGTGCCAGCAGTTTACAGGGGTACAACAATCAGCCCCAGCATTTT	CASSLQGYNNQPQHF
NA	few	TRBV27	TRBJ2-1	TGTGCCAGCAGTTTATACGGGAACTTTTACAATGAGCAGTTCTTC	CASSLYGNFYNEQFF
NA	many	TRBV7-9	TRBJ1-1	TGTGCCAGCAGGCTTAAACGGAGCCCCGAAGCTTTCTTT	CASRLKRSPEAFF
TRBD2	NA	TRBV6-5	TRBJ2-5	TGTGCCAGCAGTTACGGGGGGGAGCCTCCGGGGACCCAGTACTTC	CASSYGGEPPGTQYF
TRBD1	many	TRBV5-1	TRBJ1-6	TGCGCCAGCAGCGGGGGACAGAAGAATTCACCCCTCCACTTT	CASSGGQKNSPLHF
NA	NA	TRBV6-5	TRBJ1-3	TGTGCCAGCAGTTCCCCCGGGGTCTTTGGAAACACCATATATTTT	CASSSPGVFGNTIYF
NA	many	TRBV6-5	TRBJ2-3	TGTGCCAGCAGTTACCGCGGACGGCCCAGCACAGATACGCAGTATTTT	CASSYRGRPSTDTQYF
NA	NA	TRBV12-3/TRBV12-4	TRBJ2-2	TGTGCCAGCAGTTTAGCAGACAGGAACACCGGGGAGCTGTTTTTT	CASSLADRNTGELFF
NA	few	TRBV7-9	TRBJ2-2	TGTGCCAGCAGCTTCGGAAGGAAGGTGTCGAACACCGGGGAGCTGTTTTTT	CASSFGRKVSNTGELFF
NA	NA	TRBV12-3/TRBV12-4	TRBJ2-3	TGTGCCAGCAGTTTCGGCCGAGGACAGCGCACAGATACGCAGTATTTT	CASSFGRGQRTDTQYF
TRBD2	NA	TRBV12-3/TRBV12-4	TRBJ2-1	TGTACCATCAGCCCTTCGTTAGCGGGAGGGCCTAGCTCCTACAATGAGCAGTTCTTC	CTISPSLAGGPSSYNEQFF
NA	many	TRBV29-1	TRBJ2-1	TGCAGCGTTTTTATCTCCTACAATGAGCAGTTCTTC	CSVFISYNEQFF
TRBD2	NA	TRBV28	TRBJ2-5	TGTGCCAGCAGTACCGCTAGCGGGGGGCTTGGGACCCAGTACTTC	CASSTASGGLGTQYF
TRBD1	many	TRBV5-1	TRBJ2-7	TGCGCCAGCAGCTTGGTGGGGACAGGGATTATCTACGAGCAGTACTTC	CASSLVGTGIIYEQYF
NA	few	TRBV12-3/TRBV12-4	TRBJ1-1	TGTGCCAGCAGCACGTACCTGGGTAATGAAGCTTTCTTT	CASSTYLGNEAFF
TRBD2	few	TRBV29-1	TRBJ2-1	TGCAGCGTTGACAGAAGGGGGACTAGCGGGAGTCGCCCCTACAATGAGCAGTTCTTC	CSVDRRGTSGSRPYNEQFF
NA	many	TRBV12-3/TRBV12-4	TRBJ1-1	TGTGCCAGCAGCTACAGGGAAATTGAAGCTTTCTTT	CASSYREIEAFF
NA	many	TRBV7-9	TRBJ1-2	TGTGCCAGCAGCTTCGGGACCTGGCTCGACTATGGCTACACCTTC	CASSFGTWLDYGYTF
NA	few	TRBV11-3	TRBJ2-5	TGTGCCAGCAGCTTGCAATCTGAGACCCAGTACTTC	CASSLQSETQYF
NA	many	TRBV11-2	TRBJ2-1	TGTGCCAGCGGGCTCGTCGGAGTTCACAATGAGCAGTTCTTC	CASGLVGVHNEQFF
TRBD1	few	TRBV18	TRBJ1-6	TGTGCCAGCTCAGAATCCGGGACAGAGAATTCACCCCTCCACTTT	CASSESGTENSPLHF
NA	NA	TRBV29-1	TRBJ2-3	TGCAGCGTTGTGCCCGTTGGAGATACGCAGTATTTT	CSVVPVGDTQYF
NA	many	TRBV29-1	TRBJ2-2	TGCAGCGTTGAGGTGGTGAACACCGGGGAGCTGTTTTTT	CSVEVVNTGELFF
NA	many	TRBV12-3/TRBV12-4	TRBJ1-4	TGTGCCAGCAGTTTCCAGTTGGCAACTAATGAAAAACTGTTTTTT	CASSFQLATNEKLFF
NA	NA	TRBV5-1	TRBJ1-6	TGCGCCAGCAGCTTGGAAGTCAATATCGGTTCACCCCTCCACTTT	CASSLEVNIGSPLHF
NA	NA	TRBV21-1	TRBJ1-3	TGTACCAGCAGCAAAGTGACAGGGTCCCCCCACACGTGGAGCTCTGGAAACACCATATATTTT	CTSSKVTGSPHTWSSGNTIYF
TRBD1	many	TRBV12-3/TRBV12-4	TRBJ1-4	TGTGCCAGCAGTATTGGGACAGAGGATGAAAAACTGTTTTTT	CASSIGTEDEKLFF
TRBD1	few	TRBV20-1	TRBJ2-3	TGCAGTGCCCGCCGGGACAGGGGGTCTCGCACAGATACGCAGTATTTT	CSARRDRGSRTDTQYF